The 16 T cell receptor beta chains in this list originate from one sample, sequenced in a study of T cell repertoires in cytomegalovirus infection. MiXCR was run by TCRdb on the reads, yielding one entry per CDR3 protein. The sample records about 740,000 distinct CDR3 sequences, 35% being singletons. Sequenced material: PBMCs. These receptors were taken from a human donor in good health (CMV status not recorded). Some clones in this sample may be carry-over from other donors' samples.

This clonotype was found many times. The rearrangement links TRBV7-2 to TRBJ1-6, with no clear D. Germline values: CDR1 SGHTA, CDR2 FQGNSA. The CDR3 length is 16 residues. The V end lost 1 base, the J end lost 2 bases, and 9 bases lay between the germline ends. The CDR3 sequence is CASSLGVGPYNSPLHF. CDR3 nucleotides: TGTGCCAGCAGCTTAGGGGTAGGGCCCTATAATTCACCCCTCCACTTT.

This chain connects TRBV11-3 to TRBJ2-1, with 11 nucleotides matching TRBD1. Unmatched junction bases numbered 9, after V lost 6 bases and J lost 8 bases. The CDR3 is 15 residues long. The V gene's germline CDR1 is SGHNT and CDR2 YENEEA. CDR3 sequence (DNA): TGTGCCAGCAGTAGGACAGGGGGCGCAATTGATGAGCAGTTCTTC. This encodes CASSRTGGAIDEQFF.

This chain links TRBV7-9 with TRBJ2-1; tentative D call: TRBD1 (7 bases). The CDR3 is 16 residues long. Germline CDR1 and CDR2: SEHNR and FQNEAQ (reference sequence). Trimming stripped 6 bases from V and 4 bases from J, with 19 bases between. CDR3 residues: CASSPTQGGHYNEQFF. The CDR3 region has the DNA TGTGCCAGCAGTCCAACCCAGGGGGGACATTACAATGAGCAGTTCTTC.

CDR3 sequence: CASSLGPPASYEQYF. CDR3 DNA sequence: TGTGCCAGCAGTTTAGGCCCTCCGGCGTCCTACGAGCAGTACTTC. The V and J genes are TRBV12-3 or TRBV12-4 and TRBJ2-7, with D unresolved. Trimming took off 1 base at V and 1 base at J, with 11 bases between the two ends. This CDR3 has 15 amino acids.

This chain connects TRBV9 to TRBJ1-1; D may be TRBD1 (6 bases). The CDR3 is 15 residues long. V was pared by 4 bases and J by 4 bases, with 17 bases between. Germline CDR1 and CDR2: SGDLS and YYNGEE. In DNA, the CDR3 is TGTGCCAGCAGCCCGCAGGGGTCTAGGGCCACTGAAGCTTTCTTT. Its protein product is CASSPQGSRATEAFF. Full variable domain (rest looked up from reference TRBV9 and TRBJ1-1): DSGVTQTPKHLITATGQRVTLRCSPRSGDLSVYWYQQSLDQGLQFLIQYYNGEERAKGNILERFSAQQFPDLHSELNLSSLELGDSALYFCASSPQGSRATEAFFGQGTRLTVV.

The J gene is TRBJ1-1, the V gene TRBV10-3; no firm D call. The germline V gene encodes CDR1 ENHRY and CDR2 SYGVKD. The V end was cut by 3 bases, the J end by 5 bases, with 10 bases between. This CDR3 contains 13 residues. CDR3 residues: CAISDSMVTEAFF. The CDR3 region has the DNA TGTGCCATCAGTGACAGCATGGTGACTGAAGCTTTCTTT.

The genes are TRBV20-1 and TRBJ2-7, with 8 bases lining up with TRBD1. Germline CDR1 and CDR2: DFQATT and SNEGSKA (reference sequence). The CDR3 is made up of 15 amino acids. V gave up 3 bases and J gave up 5 bases; unmatched junction bases: 12. CDR3 region: CSASRIGQGGNEQYF. CDR3 nucleotides: TGCAGTGCTAGCCGAATCGGACAGGGTGGGAACGAGCAGTACTTC.

The chain links TRBV7-2 to TRBJ2-1; D gene unclear. From germline, CDR1 is SGHTA and CDR2 FQGNSA. Deletions cut 4 bases from V and 10 bases from J, with 11 bases between. The CDR3 sequence is 12 residues long. The CDR3 sequence is CASSYLGQEQFF. DNA for the CDR3: TGTGCCAGCAGCTATCTCGGGCAGGAGCAGTTCTTC.

Worth noting for this clonotype: A read error may produce the germline difference seen at one junction end. DNA for the CDR3: TGTGCCAGCAGTTTGAGCGTAGCGGGCCAAGATACCCAGTACTTC. It yields the protein CASSLSVAGQDTQYF. The rearrangement links TRBV6-5 to TRBJ2-5; 7 bases are shared with TRBD2. This CDR3 is built from 15 residues. Per germline, CDR1 MNHEY and CDR2 SVGAGI.

This clonotype was counted only a few times. This chain links TRBV29-1 with TRBJ1-6, with 8 bases fitting TRBD1. Germline CDR1 and CDR2: SQVTM and ANQGSEA. The CDR3 loop spans 13 amino acids. After removal of 4 bases from V and 4 bases from J, the junction contained 0 bases not matched to a gene. CDR3 sequence: CSVGDRYNSPLHF. The CDR3 region has the DNA TGCAGCGTTGGGGACAGGTATAATTCACCCCTCCACTTT.

This chain links TRBV6-1 with TRBJ2-4; no reliable D call. This CDR3 is built from 13 residues. CDR1 and CDR2 from the germline V gene are MNHNS and SASEGT. Trimming pared 5 bases from V and 6 bases from J, leaving 11 bases between. The CDR3, as DNA: TGTGCCAGCAGTCCACTGACTGGAAACATTCAGTACTTC. Translated, it gives CASSPLTGNIQYF.

The chain has TRBV6-1 and TRBJ1-4; D perhaps matches TRBD1 (6 bases). The CDR3 is 12 amino acids. With 8 bases removed from V and 7 bases from J, the gap between germline ends came to 11 bases. The germline gives CDR1 MNHNS, CDR2 SASEGT. For the CDR3, the DNA is TGTGCCAGCCGCAGGGGCGGTGAAAAACTGTTTTTT. It codes for CASRRGGEKLFF.

For the CDR3, the DNA is TGTGCCAGTAGTATCAGGATCGGAAGGGATGGCCGCACCGGGGAGCTGTTTTTT. It specifies CASSIRIGRDGRTGELFF. The V call is TRBV19, the J call TRBJ2-2; D is ambiguous. Germline loops: CDR1 LNHDA, CDR2 SQIVND (reference sequence). The CDR3 totals 18 residues. The V end lost 3 bases, the J end lost 4 bases, and 21 bases lay between the germline ends.

In this sample, this clonotype turned up once. The missing conserved phenylalanine or tryptophan at the end of this CDR3 makes a read error likely. This chain connects TRBV15 to TRBJ1-2, with D possibly TRBD1 on 6 matching bases. CDR3 size: 14 residues. V lost 1 base and J 4 bases, leaving 10 bases between the germline ends. In germline, CDR1 is LNHNV, CDR2 YYDKDF (reference sequence). CDR3 loop: CATSRGGQGYGYTI. For the CDR3, the DNA is TGTGCCACCAGCAGAGGGGGGCAGGGCTATGGCTACACCATC.

This clonotype appeared a few times. This rearrangement joins TRBV20-1 to TRBJ2-1, with 9 bases lining up with TRBD2. The CDR3 consists of 15 residues. Per the germline V gene, CDR1 is DFQATT and CDR2 is SNEGSKA (reference sequence). The V gene end was trimmed by 0 bases and the J gene end by 7 bases; junction bases not matched to a gene: 7. The CDR3 region has the DNA TGCAGTGCTAGAGACGCGGCTAGCGGGGCAAATGAGCAGTTCTTC. Residues: CSARDAASGANEQFF.

The rearrangement joins TRBV5-6 to TRBJ2-1; TRBD2 matches at 9 bases. Germline V gene data show CDR1 as SGHDT and CDR2 as YYEEEE. There are 15 residues in the CDR3. After removal of 1 base from V and 8 bases from J, the junction contained 7 bases not matched to a gene. The CDR3 DNA follows: TGTGCCAGCAGCTTGCCGGGACTAGCACTCCATGAGCAGTTCTTC. This gives the protein CASSLPGLALHEQFF.